The source of this T cell receptor beta chain is a study of monozygotic twins with inflammatory bowel disease. TCRdb reanalyzed the 5' RACE reads, giving one entry per CDR3 protein sequence and no DNA. The table for this sample gives roughly 150,000 distinct CDR3 sequences. The CDR3 length is 16 residues. CDR1 and CDR2 (germline): SGDLS, YYNGEE. The V call is TRBV9, the J call TRBJ2-3; the TCRdb D gene call, TRBD2, has no DNA to confirm it. This TCR derives from a human donor with ulcerative colitis or Crohn's disease, or a healthy co-twin of an affected twin (not recorded which). Sequencing was done on a sample of blood. Here the CDR3 reads CASSVDGRASTDTQYF.